This section outlines one T cell receptor (beta chain) sequence together with its context. A read error may explain this, as a much larger clone is one base away. The data were taken from a study of blood T cells in healthy people across ages. V lost 6 bases and J lost 13; bases outside the gene matches: 18. Germline V lookup: CDR1 SGHTA, CDR2 FQGNSA. The CDR3 sequence is 15 residues long. Sample-barcoded 5' priming and a J-beta primer mix drove a second PCR of about 7 to 11 cycles. Via MiXCR, TCRdb re-called the 5' RACE reads, giving one row per CDR3 protein. The sample carries about 840,000 distinct CDR3 sequences, 29% recorded once. These data were likewise used in another study, on T cells of mothers and their children.

V usage is TRBV7-2 and J usage is TRBJ2-4, with TRBD2 matching 7 bases. The source of this sequence is a woman aged 40 to 55 in good health. What was sequenced was blood. This chain's CDR3 is CASSSGTTSYNEQYF. The CDR3 region has the DNA TGTGCCAGCAGTTCCGGGACTACCTCCTACAATGAGCAGTACTTC.